This T cell receptor beta chain comes out of a study of regulatory T cells in long-lasting Graves disease. In regard to this clonotype: Its antigen is not identified.

Study conclusions and caveats: Newly diagnosed disease favored TRBV20-1 and TRBJ2-1 over persistent disease.

Sequencing libraries for TCR beta were prepared with iRepertoire HTBI primers and Arm-PCR of CDR3 regions. TCRdb reprocessed the multiplex PCR reads via MiXCR and lists one record per CDR3 protein. The repertoire consists of a few hundred thousand distinct CDR3 sequences, with under 25% occurring once and the leading ten covering roughly an eighth. This CDR3 contains 14 residues. Germline V gene data show CDR1 as SGHVS and CDR2 as FQNEAQ. Trimming stripped 0 bases from V and 9 bases from J, with 11 bases between. Regarding time point: persistent/refractory GD, antithyroid drugs over 5 years with positive TRAb. Researchers made the TCR library from RNA that was extracted from PBMCs. Each of the patients was recruited from an endocrinology department situated in Xi'an, China.

The rearrangement links TRBV7-8 to TRBJ2-2; D is undetermined. Sample: peripheral blood mononuclear cells (PBMCs), taken when the disease was refractory, from a patient treated with antithyroid drugs. The TCR comes from a female donor with Graves disease. CDR3: CASSLAGLTRELFF. For the CDR3, the DNA is TGTGCCAGCAGCTTAGCTGGATTGACTCGGGAGCTGTTTTTT.